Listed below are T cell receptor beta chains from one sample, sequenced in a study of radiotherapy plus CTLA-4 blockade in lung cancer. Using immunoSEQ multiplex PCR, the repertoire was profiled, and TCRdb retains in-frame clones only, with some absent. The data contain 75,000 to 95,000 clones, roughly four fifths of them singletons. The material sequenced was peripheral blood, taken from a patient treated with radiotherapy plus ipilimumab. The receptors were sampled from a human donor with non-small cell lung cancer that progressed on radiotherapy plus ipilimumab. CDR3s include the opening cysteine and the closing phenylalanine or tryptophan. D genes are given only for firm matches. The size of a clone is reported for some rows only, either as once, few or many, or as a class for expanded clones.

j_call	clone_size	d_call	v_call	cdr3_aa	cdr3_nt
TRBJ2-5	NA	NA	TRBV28	CASSLGFGQETQYF	TGTGCCAGCAGTCTAGGGTTCGGGCAAGAGACCCAGTACTTC
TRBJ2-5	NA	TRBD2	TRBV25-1	CASSDSASGILETQYF	TGTGCCAGCAGTGATTCGGCTAGCGGGATTCTAGAGACCCAGTACTTC
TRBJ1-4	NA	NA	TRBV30	CAWSSRRSTNEKLFF	TGTGCCTGGAGTTCGCGACGCTCAACTAATGAAAAACTGTTTTTT
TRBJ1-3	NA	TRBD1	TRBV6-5	CASRRTGTAGNTIYF	TGTGCCAGCAGAAGGACAGGGACGGCTGGAAACACCATATATTTT
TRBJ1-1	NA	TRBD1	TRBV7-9	CASSSAGTAKEAFF	TGTGCCAGCAGCAGCGCCGGGACAGCGAAAGAAGCTTTCTTT
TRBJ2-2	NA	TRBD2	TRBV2	CASSIGTSGNTGELFF	TGTGCCAGCAGTATAGGGACTAGCGGAAACACCGGGGAGCTGTTTTTT
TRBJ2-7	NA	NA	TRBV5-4	CAGSEQGGDEQYF	TGTGCCGGGTCAGAACAGGGAGGGGACGAGCAGTACTTC
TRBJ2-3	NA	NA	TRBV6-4	CASSDSSGSDTDTQYF	TGTGCCAGCAGTGACTCGAGTGGGAGTGACACAGATACGCAGTATTTT
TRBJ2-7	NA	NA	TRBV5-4	CASSPSSTYEQYF	TGTGCCAGCAGTCCTTCGTCAACCTACGAGCAGTACTTC
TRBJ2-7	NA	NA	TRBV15	CATSGDLDSEQYF	TGTGCCACCAGCGGTGACCTTGACAGCGAGCAGTACTTC
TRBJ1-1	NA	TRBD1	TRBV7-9	CASSLGAGGNTEAFF	TGTGCCAGCAGCTTAGGGGCAGGGGGGAACACTGAAGCTTTCTTT
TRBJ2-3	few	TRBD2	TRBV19	CASSLLAGDSDTQYF	TGTGCCAGTAGTTTACTAGCGGGAGATTCAGATACGCAGTATTTT
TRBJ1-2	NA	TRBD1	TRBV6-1	CASSGRGLYGYTF	TGTGCCAGCAGCGGCAGGGGGCTCTATGGCTACACCTTC